This is a list of T cell receptor beta chains from one sample in a study of shared clonotypes between healthy human individuals. Assay: immunoSEQ multiplex PCR; the TCRdb copy retains only in-frame clones and omits some. Found here are roughly 1,000,000 clones, about 84% of them singletons; the top ten hold around 0.61%. Material: memory CD4+ T cells from PBMCs. These receptor sequences come from a young man in good health. Some clones in this sample may be carry-over from other donors' samples. CDR3s include the opening cysteine and the closing phenylalanine or tryptophan. A D gene is named only where the DNA matches it firmly. Some rows have no size entry. The others give once, few or many, or a class for an expanded clone.

size | D | J | V | DNA | CDR3
once | . | TRBJ1-2 | TRBV28 | TGTGCCAGCAGTTTACCGTCGACCCGATATGAGTTACCAACACCAACTAACTATGGCTACACCTTC | CASSLPSTRYELPTPTNYGYTF
. | TRBD2 | TRBJ2-5 | TRBV7-2 | TGTGCCAGCAGCCGGAGCGGGAGGGTTCAAGAGACCCAGTACTTC | CASSRSGRVQETQYF
. | . | TRBJ2-2 | TRBV18 | TGTGCCAGCTCACGGGGCTACGGGGAGCTGTTTTTT | CASSRGYGELFF
. | . | TRBJ1-4 | TRBV7-2 | TGTGCCAGCAGTTTGCCGGGTCCCCCCCGGCTGTTTTTT | CASSLPGPPRLFF
. | . | TRBJ2-1 | TRBV7-2 | TGTGCCAGCAGCCCTCGCAGGACCTACAATGAGCAGTTCTTC | CASSPRRTYNEQFF
few | . | TRBJ1-3 | TRBV5-1 | TGCGCCAGCAGCGACGCCTACCGGGACGGTGGAAACACCATATATTTT | CASSDAYRDGGNTIYF
. | TRBD1 | TRBJ1-5 | TRBV10-3 | TGTGCCATCAGTGCGGGGACAGGCTATAGCAATCAGCCCCAGCATTTT | CAISAGTGYSNQPQHF
. | TRBD2 | TRBJ2-1 | TRBV9 | TGTGCCAGCAGCGTAGAGCAGCGGGGCTGGAATGAGCAGTTCTTC | CASSVEQRGWNEQFF
. | . | TRBJ1-5 | TRBV10-2 | TGCGCCACCATGGGCTCGGGCAATCAGCCCCAGCATTTT | CATMGSGNQPQHF
. | TRBD1 | TRBJ1-5 | TRBV4-2 | TGTGCCAGCAGCCGGGACAGCCATAGCAATCAGCCCCAGCATTTT | CASSRDSHSNQPQHF
. | . | TRBJ2-7 | TRBV7-8 | TGTGCCAGCAGCCCCCGGACTAAAACCTACGAGCAGTACTTC | CASSPRTKTYEQYF
once | . | TRBJ1-5 | TRBV27 | TGTGCCAGCAGTTTATCAGGTTCCGGCAATCAGCCCCAGCATTTT | CASSLSGSGNQPQHF
. | TRBD1 | TRBJ2-5 | TRBV5-1 | TGCGCCAGCAGCTTACAGGGGGCACCAGAGACCCAGTACTTC | CASSLQGAPETQYF
. | . | TRBJ2-1 | TRBV11-2 | TGTGCCAGCAGCTTAGAACTGGCGGATGAGCAGTTCTTC | CASSLELADEQFF
. | TRBD1 | TRBJ1-2 | TRBV6-1 | TGTGCCAGCGCGGTCGGGACAGGGGTCTATGGCTACACCTTC | CASAVGTGVYGYTF
. | TRBD1 | TRBJ1-5 | TRBV7-2 | TGTGCCAGCAGCTCGACAGGGAATAGCAATCAGCCCCAGCATTTT | CASSSTGNSNQPQHF
. | TRBD1 | TRBJ2-7 | TRBV28 | TGTGCCAGCAGCCCGGACAGGGGAAGCTCCTACGAGCAGTACTTC | CASSPDRGSSYEQYF
. | . | TRBJ1-1 | TRBV20-1 | TGCAGTGCCTTTAATATTCTTGAAGCTTTCTTT | CSAFNILEAFF
. | . | TRBJ2-7 | TRBV7-9 | TGTGCCAGCAGTGGATCACTAAACAGGGTGGGATACGAGCAGTACTTC | CASSGSLNRVGYEQYF
. | . | TRBJ1-5 | TRBV10-3 | TGTGCCATCAGTGCCGCAGCAGCGAGCAATCAGCCCCAGCATTTT | CAISAAAASNQPQHF
few | . | TRBJ1-1 | TRBV4-1 | TGCGCCAGCAGAGAACCTACGGGGGCCACTGAAGCTTTCTTT | CASREPTGATEAFF
few | . | TRBJ1-2 | TRBV6-1 | TGTGCCAGCACCCAAAATCCCCGCGGCTACACCTTC | CASTQNPRGYTF
. | TRBD2 | TRBJ2-7 | TRBV6-6 | TGTGCCAGCAGTTACGGGACTACATACTCCTACGAGCAGTACTTC | CASSYGTTYSYEQYF
. | TRBD2 | TRBJ2-1 | TRBV11-3 | TGTGCCAGCAGACGTGGTGGGGCGGGAGTGGGCAATGAGCAGTTCTTC | CASRRGGAGVGNEQFF
. | . | TRBJ2-4 | TRBV13 | TGTGCCAGCAGCTTTCGGGGGTTAGCCAAAAACATTCAGTACTTC | CASSFRGLAKNIQYF
. | TRBD1 | TRBJ1-1 | TRBV5-4 | TGTGCCAGCAGCTTAGGGGGCCCAATGAACACTGAAGCTTTCTTT | CASSLGGPMNTEAFF
. | . | TRBJ2-7 | TRBV7-3 | TGTGCCAGCAGCTTTCGGGGGATGGAAGAGCAGTACTTC | CASSFRGMEEQYF
. | . | TRBJ1-1 | TRBV28 | TGTGCCAGCAGTTACCCCCCGGAGGCCACTGAAGCTTTCTTT | CASSYPPEATEAFF
. | . | TRBJ1-5 | TRBV4-1 | TGCGCCAGCAGCCGGACGGAGCGCAATCAGCCCCAGCATTTT | CASSRTERNQPQHF
. | TRBD2 | TRBJ2-7 | TRBV27 | TGTGCCAGCAGGGCCCTAGGGGAGGGCAGCTACGAGCAGTACTTC | CASRALGEGSYEQYF
. | . | TRBJ2-1 | TRBV2 | TGTGCCAGCAAAGCGGCAGCCTACAATGAGCAGTTCTTC | CASKAAAYNEQFF